Sequencing of this T cell receptor beta chain was carried out in a study of vaccination effects on CD4 cells after COVID-19. On this clone: What it binds is unknown.

Assay used: immunoSEQ multiplex PCR; TCRdb lists only in-frame clones, some missing. The repertoire holds some 30,000 clones, with around 67% as singletons. Antigen-specific CD4+ T cells were expanded (with viral peptide pools) by the ViraFEST assay ahead of sequencing. CD4+ T cells were isolated after 10 days of culture. The participants, recipients of two vaccine doses, got either BNT162b2 or mRNA-1273. Prior SARS-CoV-2 infection was absent in the vaccine recipients, as shown by negative nucleocapsid antibodies. Replacing half the medium with IL-2 medium was done on days 3 and 7. Findings and limits, study-wide: In the late period after vaccination, infection- and vaccine-induced clones contracted markedly.

With 5 bases clipped from V and 8 bases from J, the junction kept 9 bases outside the gene matches. Germline assignment: CDR1 LNHDA and CDR2 SQIVND (reference sequence). The CDR3 extends over 14 amino acids. The specimen was CD4+ T cells from PBMCs cultured with HCoV-229E spike peptides, collected after COVID-19 vaccination. The V call is TRBV19, the J call TRBJ2-1; TRBD2 aligns across 7 bases. The source of this sequence is a human donor who received a COVID-19 vaccine. CDR3 in amino acids: CASSWGGGADEQFF. In DNA form, the CDR3 reads TGTGCCAGTAGTTGGGGGGGAGGGGCGGATGAGCAGTTCTTC.